Here is one TCR beta chain with its context. This clone is a singleton in its sample. It lacks a known antigen. Base quality data are lacking; no much larger clone is found one base away. The immunoSEQ Assay, a bias-controlled multiplex PCR, was used to amplify TCRbeta CDR3 regions from genomic DNA. The published analysis was carried out like this. The number of nucleated cells in each sample was estimated by amplification of reference gene primers within the assay. To quantify the absolute abundance of each unique TCRbeta CDR3 rearrangement, sequence reads were collapsed and filtered. For each sample, productive Simpson clonality was calculated as the square root of Simpson's diversity index over productive rearrangements. TCRdb obtained this table from immuneACCESS and retained in-frame rearrangements with V and J assigned. These tables miss some clones; where compared with another copy, unresolved V genes account for less than half of the shortfall, and the remainder is unexplained. V, J and clone size reflect that table, while D and trimming were determined from the DNA. The sample contains some 400,000 clones, 70% to 90% of them found a single time. The ten most abundant clones make up roughly 2% of the sample.

This sample was taken from a study of blood T cell repertoires in COVID-19 (dated by TCRdb to the early 2020s). For the wider study: Collaborator samples came from the United States, Italy and Spain and covered acute and convalescent phases of COVID-19. The prospective study material was composed of cDNA or gDNA derived from T cells, B-cell-depleted T cells, or PBMCs. Deeply sampled blood TCRbeta repertoires from subjects exposed to, actively infected with, or recovered from COVID-19 were included in the dataset. The repertoires were released in a freely available public database meant as a resource for research on the immune response to SARS-CoV-2. Samples were obtained from the ongoing ImmuneRACE study (first 160 participants) and from 1,000 to 1,500 subjects provided by 6 global collaborators. The sample metadata nearly always contained a de-identified subject ID, COVID-19 status, age in years and sex. Where available, HLA class I and class II types were taken from metadata supplied by the sample provider and were not determined by assay-based typing.

What the work shows at the level of the full study, not this receptor alone: The quantity of clinical and demographic metadata differed by source and by participant and was supplied without curation.

At one collaborating source in Seattle, patients were enrolled during active infection and were followed longitudinally through the course of disease. Collaborating institutions collected whole blood in K2EDTA tubes following their own protocols. Collaborator samples were shipped for TCRbeta analysis as frozen whole blood, isolated PBMCs, or DNA extracted from either sample type. This TCR derives from an older woman with COVID-19, enrolled during active disease. Material: peripheral blood.

DNA sequence: TGTGCCAGCAGCGTTGACAGGAAATGGTCCGGAAACACCATATATTTT. This sequence encodes CASSVDRKWSGNTIYF. The rearranged segments are TRBV11-2 and TRBJ1-3; TRBD1 could be the D gene, as 6 bases match. The germline V gene provides CDR1 SGHAT and CDR2 FQNNGV. V loses 5 bases, J loses 4 bases, and the germline ends lie 18 bases apart. From the cysteine through the phenylalanine, the CDR3 covers 16 amino acids. Only the CDR3 DNA stays, 48 bases, in frame from base 1.